This T cell receptor beta chain originates from a study of blood T cell repertoires in COVID-19. About the study: The United States, Italy and Spain provided the acute and convalescent COVID-19 samples. PBMCs, B-cell-depleted T cells, or T cells provided the cDNA or gDNA that made up the material.

The ends were cut back, 0 bases at V and 6 bases at J, with 11 bases in the middle. Germline-derived CDR1 and CDR2 are MNHEY and SVGAGI. This CDR3 has 15 amino acids. Authors' methods: For nucleated cells, counts were estimated from reference gene primer amplification. Clones were read by immunoSEQ multiplex PCR, and TCRdb kept only the in-frame ones, dropping some. V and J calls and clone size are those listed in that table; D and trimming were worked out from the DNA. This sample carries around 130,000 clones, approximately 84% of them seen once, and the ten largest clones take about a sixth. This TCR derives from a woman of 80 years or more with acute or convalescent COVID-19. The specimen was peripheral blood. J is TRBJ2-2 and V is TRBV6-5, with D hard to call. In DNA, the CDR3 is TGTGCCAGCAGTTACTCGACGGGTTGGGCCGGGGAGCTGTTTTTT. Residues: CASSYSTGWAGELFF.